This TCR beta chain emerged from a study of human T cells and chemical hapten exposure. Study-level information: Patients having alopecia areata, totalis or universalis were mostly female. Findings and limits, study-wide: Compared to controls, expanded TCRs made significantly more large clusters of similar CDR3s.

Indicated time point: patch test 2, 6 weeks after DPC sensitization. Treatment indicated: therapeutic diphenylcyclopropenone sensitization with weekly scalp DPC. Blood collection took place prior to placing each patch test. The CDR3 contains 13 residues. CDR1 is DFQATT and CDR2 is SNEGSKA in the germline V gene (reference sequence). Trimming pared 7 bases from V and 0 bases from J, leaving 10 bases between. The table lists this clonotype with a few counts. Antigen specificity is unknown. TCRdb re-called the RACE reads with MiXCR, one entry per CDR3 protein. The profile covers some 96,000 distinct CDR3 sequences, with 9.3% appearing a single time and 2% to 2.5% taken by the ten largest.

The chain carries TRBV20-1 and TRBJ2-4, with D uncertain. The source material was whole blood, sampled in connection with sensitization to the hapten diphenylcyclopropenone (DPC). The TCR originated in a woman between 40 and 55 years old with alopecia areata. Some clones in this sample may be carry-over from other donors' samples. This CDR3 reads CSVEGIAKNIQYF. For the CDR3, the DNA is TGCAGTGTCGAAGGGATAGCCAAAAACATTCAGTACTTC.